A single sample is the source of the 30 T cell receptor beta chains below, sequenced in a study of T cell repertoires in ileal Crohn's disease. Time point given: inflamed ileum from the surgical specimen. The repertoire was sequenced with immunoSEQ multiplex PCR; TCRdb's copy has only in-frame clones and lacks some. This table has about 17,000 clones, about 80% appearing once. The sequenced sample was ileal tissue. These receptor sequences come from an adult with Crohn's disease.

The chain recombines TRBV7-8 with TRBJ1-1; a weak D match, TRBD1 (6 bases). CDR3 size: 15 residues. Trimming shortened V by 2 bases and J by 5 bases, and 15 bases separated the two germline ends. Germline V gene sequence: CDR1 SGHVS, CDR2 FQNEAQ. The CDR3 is CASSLSLGGGTEAFF. Here the CDR3 DNA reads TGTGCCAGCAGCTTAAGTTTGGGGGGCGGAACTGAAGCTTTCTTT. Variable domain in full (rest from reference TRBV7-8 and TRBJ1-1): GAGVSQSPRYKVAKRGQDVALRCDPISGHVSLFWYQQALGQGPEFLTYFQNEAQLDKSGLPSDRFFAERPEGSVSTLKIQRTQQEDSAVYLCASSLSLGGGTEAFFGQGTRLTVV.

This sequence joins TRBV5-5 and TRBJ2-6; no firm D call. This CDR3 has 16 residues. The germline CDR1 and CDR2 sequences are SGHKS and YYEKEE (reference sequence). Trimming took off 3 bases at V and 1 base at J, with 11 bases between the two ends. The CDR3 here is CASSSTHLSGANVLTF. CDR3 in DNA: TGTGCCAGCAGCTCGACCCACTTATCTGGGGCCAACGTCCTGACTTTC.

This clone is a singleton in its sample. V usage is TRBV5-6 and J usage is TRBJ2-7; 7 positions match TRBD1. Germline V gives CDR1 SGHDT, CDR2 YYEEEE. This CDR3 spans 11 amino acids. Trimming removed 4 bases from V and 7 bases from J; junction bases left unmatched: 2. This chain's CDR3 is CASSGDSEQYF. As DNA, the CDR3 is TGTGCCAGCAGCGGGGACAGTGAGCAGTACTTC. Full variable domain (missing parts from reference TRBV5-6 and TRBJ2-7): DAGVTQSPTHLIKTRGQQVTLRCSPKSGHDTVSWYQQALGQGPQFIFQYYEEEERQRGNFPDRFSGHQFPNYSSELNVNALLLGDSALYLCASSGDSEQYFGPGTRLTVT.

The chain uses TRBV2 and TRBJ1-5, with D possibly being TRBD1 (6 bases). Trimming left V 9 bases short and J 6 bases short, with 21 bases between. This CDR3 contains 15 residues. Germline CDR1 and CDR2: SNHLY and FYNNEI. CDR3 residues: CASANRGRGGQPQHF. The CDR3 DNA reads as TGTGCCAGTGCAAACCGGGGCAGGGGAGGTCAGCCCCAGCATTTT.

The V call is TRBV4-2, the J call TRBJ2-1; 8 bases match TRBD2. Germline trimming cut 1 base from V and 4 bases from J; bases unmatched to any gene: 6. CDR3 length: 16 residues. The germline CDR1 and CDR2 sequences are LGHNA and YNFKEQ. The DNA of the CDR3 is TGTGCCAGCAGCCAAGGAGGACTAGCCGGGTACAATGAGCAGTTCTTC. It encodes CASSQGGLAGYNEQFF.

This chain joins TRBV9 and TRBJ1-5; D not resolved. Deletions cut 2 bases from V and 3 bases from J, with 9 bases between. CDR1 and CDR2 (germline): SGDLS, YYNGEE. The CDR3 is 14 amino acids. Here the CDR3 DNA reads TGTGCCAGCAGCGTGGGCGGAATCAATCAGCCCCAGCATTTT. Residues: CASSVGGINQPQHF. Full variable domain (outside the CDR3, taken from reference TRBV9 and TRBJ1-5): DSGVTQTPKHLITATGQRVTLRCSPRSGDLSVYWYQQSLDQGLQFLIQYYNGEERAKGNILERFSAQQFPDLHSELNLSSLELGDSALYFCASSVGGINQPQHFGDGTRLSIL.

The chain couples TRBV6-1 to TRBJ2-5, with D possibly TRBD2 on 5 matching bases. V lost 7 bases, J lost 1 base, and 16 bases lay in between. The germline gives CDR1 MNHNS, CDR2 SASEGT. CDR3 size: 15 residues. In DNA, the CDR3 is TGTGCCAGCAAGGAGGAGTCGGCGTTCCAAGAGACCCAGTACTTC. This gives the protein CASKEESAFQETQYF.

In this sample, this clone turned up a few times. The chain recombines TRBV19 with TRBJ2-3, with D possibly TRBD1 on 7 matching bases. The V end was cut by 11 bases, the J end by 6 bases, with 21 bases between. This CDR3 region has 14 residues. CDR1 is LNHDA, CDR2 SQIVND, per germline (reference sequence). The CDR3 loop reads CAVGVQGGLDTQYF. The CDR3 nucleotides read TGTGCCGTGGGCGTTCAGGGGGGACTGGATACGCAGTATTTT.

The rearrangement joins TRBV5-8 to TRBJ1-2; 9 bases are shared with TRBD1. This CDR3 spans 17 amino acids. Germline CDR1 SGHTS, CDR2 YDEGEE. The junction had 12 bases not matched to a gene; V was cut back by 2 bases and J by 4 bases. The CDR3 here is CASSFRQGGDAVYGYTF. For the CDR3, the DNA is TGTGCCAGCAGCTTTCGACAGGGGGGAGACGCGGTCTATGGCTACACCTTC. Using reference TRBV5-8 and TRBJ1-2 for the parts outside the CDR3, the full variable domain is EAGVTQSPTHLIKTRGQQATLRCSPISGHTSVYWYQQALGLGLQFLLWYDEGEERNRGNFPPRFSGRQFPNYSSELNVNALELEDSALYLCASSFRQGGDAVYGYTFGSGTRLTVV.

V and J are TRBV11-2 and TRBJ2-1, with 11 bases identical to TRBD2. Germline CDR1 and CDR2: SGHAT and FQNNGV. Trimming cost V 0 bases and J 3 bases; bases outside gene matches: 10. The CDR3 runs 19 residues. The CDR3: CASSLESMGLADLYNEQFF. The CDR3 region has the DNA TGTGCCAGCAGCTTAGAAAGTATGGGACTAGCGGATCTCTACAATGAGCAGTTCTTC.

This clone showed up just a few times. The J gene is TRBJ1-1, the V gene TRBV6-1, with TRBD1 matching over 7 bases. Germline trimming cut 11 bases from V and 4 bases from J; bases unmatched to any gene: 7. The CDR3 is 12 residues long. CDR1 is MNHNS and CDR2 is SASEGT in the germline V gene. CDR3 protein: CAEGGVGTEAFF. CDR3 DNA: TGTGCCGAAGGGGGCGTGGGCACTGAAGCTTTCTTT.

The gene calls are TRBV6-1 and TRBJ1-5; 9 nucleotides line up with TRBD1. Trimming removed 4 bases from V and 6 bases from J; junction bases left unmatched: 10. The CDR3 is made up of 16 amino acids. Germline CDR1 MNHNS, CDR2 SASEGT. The DNA for the CDR3 is TGTGCCAGCAGTGCACCGGGACAGGGAACGCCTCAGCCCCAGCATTTT. It is translated as CASSAPGQGTPQPQHF.

This CDR3 is CASSQGWQVYNEQFF. The CDR3 DNA follows: TGCGCCAGCAGCCAAGGGTGGCAGGTATACAATGAGCAGTTCTTC. The chain couples TRBV4-3 to TRBJ2-1, with D hard to call. The length of the CDR3 is 15 residues. V was clipped by 1 base and J by 4 bases, with 11 bases between them. The germline gives CDR1 LGHNA, CDR2 YSLEER.

V is TRBV5-5 and J is TRBJ2-1; TRBD1 agrees at 9 bases. CDR1 is SGHKS and CDR2 is YYEKEE in the germline V gene (reference sequence). V shed 8 bases and J 8 bases; nucleotides not matched to a gene: 8. This CDR3 has 13 residues. CDR3 loop: CASPGDRADEQFF. DNA for the CDR3: TGTGCCAGTCCGGGGGACAGGGCCGATGAGCAGTTCTTC.

This clone was observed a few times. Other nucleotide sequences in the sample specify the same CDR3. The gene calls are TRBV5-4 and TRBJ1-5; D possibly corresponds to TRBD1 (6 bases). CDR3 length: 14 residues. V lost 5 bases and J lost 4, with 13 bases in between. Germline-derived CDR1 and CDR2 are SGHNT and YYREEE (reference sequence). CDR3 DNA: TGTGCCAGCAGTTTAGGGGGTTCGAATCAGCCCCAGCATTTT. Its protein product is CASSLGGSNQPQHF.

In its sample, this clone was seen a few times. The chain is built from TRBV27 and TRBJ2-1; D not certain. Germline values: CDR1 MNHEY, CDR2 SMNVEV (reference sequence). V gave up 0 bases and J gave up 2 bases, with 11 bases separating them. CDR3 size: 16 residues. CDR3 bases: TGTGCCAGCAGTTTATCGACGACGTACCCCTACAATGAGCAGTTCTTC. Translated: CASSLSTTYPYNEQFF.

This clone showed up just once. This chain uses TRBV6-1 with TRBJ1-1; D perhaps matches TRBD1 (6 bases). The CDR3 runs to 14 residues. CDR1 is MNHNS, CDR2 SASEGT, per germline. V was shortened by 7 bases and J by 2 bases, with 14 bases between the two germline ends. CDR3 loop: CASTVDSPNTEAFF. In DNA form, the CDR3 reads TGTGCCAGCACCGTGGACAGCCCTAACACTGAAGCTTTCTTT.

V usage is TRBV5-1 and J usage is TRBJ2-3; 11 bases match TRBD2. Germline CDR1 reads SGHRS; CDR2 reads YFSETQ. CDR3 size: 16 residues. With 3 bases clipped from V and 2 bases from J, the junction kept 5 bases outside the gene matches. The CDR3 sequence: CASSSGTSGSTDTQYF. CDR3 bases: TGCGCCAGCAGCTCCGGGACTAGCGGATCCACAGATACGCAGTATTTT. The full variable domain, in which reference TRBV5-1 and TRBJ2-3 provide the parts outside the CDR3, is KAGVTQTPRYLIKTRGQQVTLSCSPISGHRSVSWYQQTPGQGLQFLFEYFSETQRNKGNFPGRFSGRQFSNSRSEMNVSTLELGDSALYLCASSSGTSGSTDTQYFGPGTRLTVL.

This chain uses TRBV7-9 with TRBJ2-3; D assignment may be TRBD1 or TRBD2 (5 bases each). The germline CDR1 and CDR2 sequences are SEHNR and FQNEAQ (reference sequence). The germline V and J ends were trimmed by 5 bases and 6 bases, with 15 bases remaining between them. The CDR3 is 14 residues long. CDR3 amino acids: CASSPRDREDTQYF. The CDR3 nucleotides are TGTGCCAGCAGCCCTCGGGACCGTGAGGATACGCAGTATTTT.

A word on this clone: At the DNA level, this CDR3 is encoded by other sequences in the same sample as well. V is TRBV5-1 and J is TRBJ2-7; 11 positions agree with TRBD1. V lost 3 bases, J lost 2 bases, and 1 base stayed unmatched. There are 14 residues in the CDR3. Germline V gene sequence: CDR1 SGHRS, CDR2 YFSETQ. The CDR3 reads CASSSGQGAYEQYF. The DNA for the CDR3 is TGCGCCAGCAGCTCGGGACAGGGGGCCTACGAGCAGTACTTC.

The CDR3 DNA reads as TGTGCCAGCAGTCCCGGACTCAGCTCCTACGAGCAGTACTTC. Protein: CASSPGLSSYEQYF. The rearrangement joins TRBV7-9 to TRBJ2-7; D may be TRBD2 (5 bases). The CDR3 extends over 14 amino acids. Trimming shortened V by 6 bases and J by 0 bases, and 12 bases separated the two germline ends. The germline V gene encodes CDR1 SEHNR and CDR2 FQNEAQ (reference sequence).

The chain links TRBV5-6 to TRBJ1-2; D not resolved. Germline-derived CDR1 and CDR2 are SGHDT and YYEEEE. The CDR3 runs to 12 residues. Trimming removed 0 bases at V and 6 bases at J, with 6 bases between. CDR3 region: CASSLGVDGYTF. CDR3 in DNA: TGTGCCAGCAGCTTGGGAGTGGATGGCTACACCTTC. Filled out from reference TRBV5-6 and TRBJ1-2, the complete variable domain reads DAGVTQSPTHLIKTRGQQVTLRCSPKSGHDTVSWYQQALGQGPQFIFQYYEEEERQRGNFPDRFSGHQFPNYSSELNVNALLLGDSALYLCASSLGVDGYTFGSGTRLTVV.

The chain joins TRBV4-3 to TRBJ2-6, with D maybe TRBD1 (6 bases). The CDR3 contains 16 residues. CDR1 is LGHNA, CDR2 YSLEER, per germline. The V end was cut by 1 base, the J end by 1 base, with 8 bases between. The CDR3: CASSQATGSGANVLTF. The CDR3 region has the DNA TGCGCCAGCAGCCAAGCCACAGGGTCTGGGGCCAACGTCCTGACTTTC.

The J gene is TRBJ1-1, the V gene TRBV12-5; D might be TRBD1 (6 bases). Trimming pared 1 base from V and 3 bases from J, leaving 21 bases between. The CDR3 spans 18 residues. Germline values: CDR1 LGHNT, CDR2 FRNRAP. The CDR3 protein is CASGLGKVQGALDTEAFF. The CDR3 bases are TGTGCTAGTGGTTTGGGTAAGGTACAGGGAGCCTTGGACACTGAAGCTTTCTTT.

This chain connects TRBV7-9 to TRBJ2-7, with D perhaps TRBD2 (6 bases). The CDR3 is 13 residues long. The germline V gene has CDR1 SEHNR and CDR2 FQNEAQ (reference sequence). V gave up 5 bases and J gave up 2 bases, with 10 bases separating them. The CDR3 region has the DNA TGTGCCAGCAGCCGGGACTGGACCTACGAGCAGTACTTC. Translating gives CASSRDWTYEQYF.

The chain carries TRBV10-3 and TRBJ2-2, with D perhaps matching TRBD1 (6 bases). The CDR3 length is 14 residues. The germline V gene encodes CDR1 ENHRY and CDR2 SYGVKD. Deletions cut 8 bases from V and 1 base from J, with 11 bases between. The CDR3 here is CAIPGTLNTGELFF. CDR3 nucleotide sequence: TGTGCCATCCCAGGGACATTGAACACCGGGGAGCTGTTTTTT.

The chain couples TRBV6-5 to TRBJ1-1; D unresolved. There are 15 residues in the CDR3. The germline V and J ends were trimmed by 2 bases and 0 bases, with 10 bases remaining between them. The germline V gene has CDR1 MNHEY and CDR2 SVGAGI. CDR3 nucleotides: TGTGCCAGCAGTTACGATCCGAACATGAACACTGAAGCTTTCTTT. It encodes CASSYDPNMNTEAFF.

The chain recombines TRBV7-2 with TRBJ2-3; 9 bases map to TRBD1. Germline-derived CDR1 and CDR2 are SGHTA and FQGNSA. CDR3 length: 15 amino acids. V trimming: 0 bases; J trimming: 4 bases; junction bases outside the gene matches: 2. This CDR3 reads CASSLARDRADTQYF. The CDR3 DNA is TGTGCCAGCAGCTTAGCCCGGGACAGGGCAGATACGCAGTATTTT.

This clone was recorded a few times. The rearrangement links TRBV28 to TRBJ2-7; 9 positions match TRBD1. The germline CDR1 and CDR2 sequences are MDHEN and SYDVKM. Trimming at V came to 4 bases and at J to 8 bases, leaving 12 bases not matched to a gene. The length of the CDR3 is 15 residues. CDR3 in DNA: TGTGCCAGCAGTTCCCCGACAGGGGGGTCGAGGAAGCAGTACTTC. It specifies CASSSPTGGSRKQYF.

V is TRBV28 and J is TRBJ2-7; 8 bases line up with TRBD1. Per the germline V gene, CDR1 is MDHEN and CDR2 is SYDVKM. This CDR3 comprises 18 residues. V was clipped by 5 bases and J by 2 bases; unmatched bases: 17. DNA for the CDR3: TGTGCCAGCAGTGCCCCCCCTTGGGTCCTGACAGGGGCCTACGAGCAGTACTTC. Protein product: CASSAPPWVLTGAYEQYF.